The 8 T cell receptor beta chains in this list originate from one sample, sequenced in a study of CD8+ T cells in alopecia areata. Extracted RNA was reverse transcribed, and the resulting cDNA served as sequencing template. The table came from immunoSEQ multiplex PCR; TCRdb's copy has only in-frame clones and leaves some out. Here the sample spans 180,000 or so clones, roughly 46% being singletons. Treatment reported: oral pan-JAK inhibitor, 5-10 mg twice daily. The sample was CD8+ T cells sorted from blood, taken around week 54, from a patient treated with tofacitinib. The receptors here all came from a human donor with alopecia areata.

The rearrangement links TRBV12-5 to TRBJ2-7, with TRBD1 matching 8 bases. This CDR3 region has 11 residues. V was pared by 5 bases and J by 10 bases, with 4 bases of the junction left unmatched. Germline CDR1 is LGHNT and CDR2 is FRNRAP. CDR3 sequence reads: CASGPGQGQYF. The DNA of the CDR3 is TGTGCTAGTGGTCCCGGACAGGGACAGTACTTC.

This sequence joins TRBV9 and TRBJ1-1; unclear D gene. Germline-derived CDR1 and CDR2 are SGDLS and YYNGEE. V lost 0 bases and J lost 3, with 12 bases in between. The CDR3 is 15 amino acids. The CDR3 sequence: CASSVGFGRDTEAFF. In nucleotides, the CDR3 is TGTGCCAGCAGCGTAGGTTTCGGAAGAGACACTGAAGCTTTCTTT.

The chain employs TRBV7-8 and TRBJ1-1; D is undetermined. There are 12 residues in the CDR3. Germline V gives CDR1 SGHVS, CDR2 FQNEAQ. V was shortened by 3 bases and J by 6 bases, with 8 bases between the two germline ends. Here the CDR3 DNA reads TGTGCCAGCAGCTTTCGCAGCGCTGAAGCTTTCTTT. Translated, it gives CASSFRSAEAFF.

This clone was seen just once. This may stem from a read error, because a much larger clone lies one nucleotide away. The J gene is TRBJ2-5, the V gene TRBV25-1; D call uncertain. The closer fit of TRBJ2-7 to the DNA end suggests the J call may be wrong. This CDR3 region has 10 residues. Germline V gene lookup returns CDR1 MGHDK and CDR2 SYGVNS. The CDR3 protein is CASSAYEQYF. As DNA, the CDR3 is TGTGCCAGCAGTGCCTACGAGCAGTACTTC.

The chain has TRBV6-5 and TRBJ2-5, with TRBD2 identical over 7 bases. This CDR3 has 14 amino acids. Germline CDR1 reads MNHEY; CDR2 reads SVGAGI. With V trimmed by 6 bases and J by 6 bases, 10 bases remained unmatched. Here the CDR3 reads CASSLAGGSKTQYF. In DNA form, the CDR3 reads TGTGCCAGCAGCCTAGCCGGGGGGTCAAAGACCCAGTACTTC.

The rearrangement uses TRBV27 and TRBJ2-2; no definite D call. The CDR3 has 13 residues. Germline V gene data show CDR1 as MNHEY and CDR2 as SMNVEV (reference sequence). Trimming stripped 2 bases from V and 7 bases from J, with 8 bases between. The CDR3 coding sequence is TGTGCCAGCAGTTTAATCCGAAACGGGGAGCTGTTTTTT. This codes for CASSLIRNGELFF.

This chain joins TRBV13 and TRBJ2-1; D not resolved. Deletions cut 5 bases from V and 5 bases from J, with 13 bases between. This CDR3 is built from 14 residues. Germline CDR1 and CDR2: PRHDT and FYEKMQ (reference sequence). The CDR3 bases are TGTGCCAGCAGCCCAGACCCTAGGAACAATGAGCAGTTCTTC. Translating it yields CASSPDPRNNEQFF.

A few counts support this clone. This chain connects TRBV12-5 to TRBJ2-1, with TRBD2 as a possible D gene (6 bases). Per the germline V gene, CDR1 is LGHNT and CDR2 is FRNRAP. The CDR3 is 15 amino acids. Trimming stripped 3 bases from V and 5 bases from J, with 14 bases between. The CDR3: CASGFGGVHDNEQFF. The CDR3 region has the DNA TGTGCTAGTGGTTTCGGCGGGGTGCACGACAATGAGCAGTTCTTC.